One sample yielded the 22 T cell receptor beta chains listed below, sequenced in a study of blood T cell repertoires in COVID-19. Profiled with immunoSEQ multiplex PCR; TCRdb holds only in-frame clones, not every one. The repertoire includes 100,000 to 150,000 clones, around 80% of them detected once, and roughly 2.2% sits in the top ten. Sequencing was carried out using PBMCs or T cells enriched from blood (not recorded which). The receptor set was obtained from a man in his forties or fifties with acute COVID-19.

This rearrangement joins TRBV27 to TRBJ2-1; the match to TRBD2 covers 9 bases. V was pared by 7 bases and J by 4 bases, with 8 bases of the junction left unmatched. The CDR3 length is 15 residues. Germline V gene lookup returns CDR1 MNHEY and CDR2 SMNVEV (reference sequence). The CDR3 sequence is CASNKAGGPYNEQFF. DNA for the CDR3: TGTGCCAGCAATAAGGCGGGGGGGCCATACAATGAGCAGTTCTTC.

This chain connects TRBV6-1 to TRBJ1-3; 8 bases are shared with TRBD1. V lost 6 bases and J lost 2; bases outside the gene matches: 9. This CDR3 contains 16 residues. The germline V gene has CDR1 MNHNS and CDR2 SASEGT. The DNA for the CDR3 is TGTGCCAGCAGCGAATCCCAGGGGGCTACTGGAAACACCATATATTTT. Its protein is CASSESQGATGNTIYF.

The chain combines TRBV28 with TRBJ1-4; D is unclear. Germline CDR1 and CDR2: MDHEN and SYDVKM. V lost 5 bases and J lost 3, with 10 bases in between. The CDR3 sequence is 14 residues long. The CDR3 coding sequence is TGTGCCAGCAGTCCCGGAGCCGCTAATGAAAAACTGTTTTTT. Translation: CASSPGAANEKLFF.

The rearrangement links TRBV19 to TRBJ2-7; possible D gene TRBD1, 6 bases. The CDR3 is 13 amino acids. Trimming took 2 bases from V and 2 from J, leaving 7 bases between them. Germline assignment: CDR1 LNHDA and CDR2 SQIVND (reference sequence). CDR3: CASSIRTAYEQYF. The CDR3 DNA sequence: TGTGCCAGTAGTATAAGGACAGCCTACGAGCAGTACTTC.

The table lists this clone with a few counts. The V gene is TRBV4-2, the J gene TRBJ2-7, with 11 bases matching TRBD2. The germline V gene encodes CDR1 LGHNA and CDR2 YNFKEQ. V lost 0 bases to trimming and J lost 2 bases; unmatched junction nucleotides: 9. The CDR3 length is 18 residues. The CDR3 loop is CASSQEHHSGGATYEQYF. The CDR3 nucleotides are TGTGCCAGCAGCCAAGAGCATCATAGCGGGGGGGCCACCTACGAGCAGTACTTC.

The V and J genes are TRBV19 and TRBJ2-5; D possibly corresponds to TRBD2 (5 bases). Trimming pared 4 bases from V and 5 bases from J, leaving 14 bases between. CDR1 and CDR2 (germline): LNHDA, SQIVND (reference sequence). The CDR3 sequence is 14 residues long. The CDR3 loop is CASSTTEVRETQYF. The CDR3, as DNA: TGTGCCAGTAGTACCACGGAGGTACGGGAGACCCAGTACTTC.

This chain connects TRBV19 to TRBJ2-7; D not resolved. The length of the CDR3 is 13 residues. Germline lookup yields CDR1 LNHDA and CDR2 SQIVND (reference sequence). V shed 1 base and J shed 6 bases, with 10 bases lying between them. The CDR3: CASSIVGVGEQYF. The CDR3 DNA reads TGTGCCAGTAGTATAGTCGGAGTGGGCGAGCAGTACTTC.

This chain connects TRBV7-9 to TRBJ1-4; D is unclear. V lost 1 base to trimming and J lost 7 bases, with 7 bases between them. This CDR3 has 13 residues. Germline loops: CDR1 SEHNR, CDR2 FQNEAQ (reference sequence). CDR3 sequence reads: CASSLGAGEKLFF. CDR3 nucleotide sequence: TGTGCCAGCAGCTTAGGGGCAGGTGAAAAACTGTTTTTT.

The chain employs TRBV12-3 or TRBV12-4 and TRBJ1-5; 9 bases fit TRBD1. The ends lost 7 bases at V and 9 bases at J; junction bases unmatched: 7. This CDR3 is 13 amino acids long. CDR3: CASTGDRDTPQHF. The CDR3 coding sequence is TGTGCCAGCACGGGGGACAGGGATACGCCCCAGCATTTT.

This clone was detected only once. The rearrangement uses TRBV19 and TRBJ1-5; TRBD1 might be the D (5 bases). The V end lost 5 bases, the J end lost 1 base, and 15 bases lay between the germline ends. Per germline, CDR1 LNHDA and CDR2 SQIVND (reference sequence). The CDR3 is 16 amino acids. Here the CDR3 DNA reads TGTGCCAGTAGTTACGTAGGGGTTCCGAGCAATCAGCCCCAGCATTTT. It codes for CASSYVGVPSNQPQHF.

The V gene is TRBV28, the J gene TRBJ1-5; D is possibly TRBD1 (6 bases). V lost 5 bases and J lost 9, with 17 bases in between. The germline V gene has CDR1 MDHEN and CDR2 SYDVKM. The CDR3 covers 14 residues. CDR3 region: CASSGGVQGLPQHF. CDR3 bases: TGTGCCAGCAGTGGAGGAGTTCAGGGGCTGCCCCAGCATTTT.

The J gene is TRBJ2-3, the V gene TRBV6-2 or TRBV6-3, with 9 bases matching TRBD2. Germline trimming cut 2 bases from V and 3 bases from J; bases unmatched to any gene: 9. The length of the CDR3 is 17 residues. The V gene's germline CDR1 is MNHEY and CDR2 SVGEGT. The CDR3 bases are TGTGCCAGCAGTTACGGGAGCGGGGGGTTGGGGACAGATACGCAGTATTTT. This translates into CASSYGSGGLGTDTQYF.

The rearrangement links TRBV28 to TRBJ1-2; TRBD1 agrees at 7 bases. Per germline, CDR1 MDHEN and CDR2 SYDVKM. CDR3 length: 13 amino acids. V was clipped by 10 bases and J by 9 bases; unmatched bases: 14. The CDR3 nucleotides read TGTGCCACCGCAGATTACAGGGGTAGTAGCTACACCTTC. Residues: CATADYRGSSYTF.

In the case of this clone: As the CDR3 is not closed by the conserved phenylalanine or tryptophan, this likely results from a read error. Because the CDR3's place on the DNA is in doubt, the DNA is left out and the CDR3 is given as listed by TCRdb. This chain connects TRBV21-1 to TRBJ1-2. TRBV21-1 is flagged as a pseudogene. Counting both end residues, the CDR3 totals 11 amino acids. This CDR3 reads CASSDWHSPSP.

V is TRBV5-1 and J is TRBJ1-3; 7 nucleotides agree with TRBD1. Germline CDR1 is SGHRS and CDR2 is YFSETQ. CDR3 length: 16 residues. V shed 4 bases, J shed 0 bases, and the junction held 7 bases outside the gene matches. CDR3 amino acids: CASSLRDSRSGNTIYF. The CDR3 nucleotides are TGCGCCAGCAGCCTCCGGGACAGTCGCTCTGGAAACACCATATATTTT.

The chain has TRBV19 and TRBJ1-2; D is possibly TRBD1 (5 bases). The CDR3 spans 14 residues. Germline CDR1 reads LNHDA; CDR2 reads SQIVND (reference sequence). V was clipped by 5 bases and J by 0 bases, with 10 bases between them. The CDR3 here is CASSGTPTNYGYTF. The CDR3 bases are TGTGCCAGTAGTGGGACTCCAACTAACTATGGCTACACCTTC.

The chain joins TRBV9 to TRBJ2-1, with 11 bases lining up with TRBD1. Germline V gene lookup returns CDR1 SGDLS and CDR2 YYNGEE. The length of the CDR3 is 15 residues. Trimming took 4 bases from V and 3 from J; bases not matched to a gene: 3. The CDR3 loop reads CASSPGTGGYNEQFF. The CDR3, as DNA: TGTGCCAGCAGCCCGGGGACAGGGGGCTACAATGAGCAGTTCTTC.

The rearrangement uses TRBV29-1 and TRBJ2-5, with 15 positions matching TRBD2. Germline trimming cut 7 bases from V and 5 bases from J; bases unmatched to any gene: 8. The germline V gene has CDR1 SQVTM and CDR2 ANQGSEA. The CDR3 runs to 15 residues. The CDR3 reads CSAPPGTSGGETQYF. The CDR3 DNA follows: TGCAGCGCCCCTCCCGGGACTAGCGGGGGGGAGACCCAGTACTTC.

J is TRBJ2-1 and V is TRBV5-1; D unclear. The CDR3 spans 13 residues. V was pared by 4 bases and J by 7 bases, with 12 bases between. From germline, CDR1 is SGHRS and CDR2 YFSETQ. This CDR3 is CASSNPLANEQFF. The CDR3 coding sequence is TGCGCCAGCAGCAATCCTCTTGCGAATGAGCAGTTCTTC.

The sample holds one count of this clone. The rearrangement joins TRBV2 to TRBJ1-5, with TRBD1 matching 7 bases. The germline V gene encodes CDR1 SNHLY and CDR2 FYNNEI. The V and J ends lost 1 base and 4 bases, in that order; junction bases with no gene match: 4. There are 15 residues in the CDR3. CDR3 coding DNA: TGTGCCAGCAGTGAAGGGACAGGACTAAATCAGCCCCAGCATTTT. Its translation is CASSEGTGLNQPQHF. Full variable domain (missing parts from reference TRBV2 and TRBJ1-5): EPEVTQTPSHQVTQMGQEVILRCVPISNHLYFYWYRQILGQKVEFLVSFYNNEISEKSEIFDDQFSVERPDGSNFTLKIRSTKLEDSAMYFCASSEGTGLNQPQHFGDGTRLSIL.

The chain carries TRBV29-1 and TRBJ1-2; D is possibly TRBD1 (6 bases). The CDR3 consists of 13 residues. V lost 7 bases to trimming and J lost 1 base, with 13 bases between them. Looked up from germline, CDR1 is SQVTM and CDR2 is ANQGSEA. The CDR3 nucleotides are TGCAGCGCCCTAGGACAGCTTAACTATGGCTACACCTTC. Translated: CSALGQLNYGYTF.

The chain uses TRBV7-9 and TRBJ2-2, with a weak D call TRBD2 (6 bases). V was pared by 7 bases and J by 7 bases, with 16 bases between. The germline gives CDR1 SEHNR, CDR2 FQNEAQ (reference sequence). This CDR3 spans 14 amino acids. The CDR3 nucleotides read TGTGCCAGCACCCCCGGTTCGGGGGACGGGGAGCTGTTTTTT. Protein product: CASTPGSGDGELFF.